This is a list of T cell receptor beta chains from one sample in a study of OX40 agonist ivuxolimab in advanced cancers. Only in-frame clones appear in the TCRdb table, and some are missing; sequencing was by immunoSEQ multiplex PCR. Here the sample spans approximately 79,000 clones, 92% being singletons. The material was CD4+ or CD8+ T cells sorted from blood, obtained in a trial of the OX40 agonist ivuxolimab. The receptors were gathered from an adult with an advanced solid tumor such as melanoma, head and neck, liver or kidney cancer. CDR3s leave out the opening cysteine and the closing phenylalanine or tryptophan. The listing skips clone size in some rows; elsewhere it reads once, few, many or a size class.

V	J	size	CDR3
TRBV5-5	TRBJ1-1	-	ASSLGDWGTEAF
TRBV10-3	TRBJ1-1	-	AISEGGGITEAF
TRBV12-5	TRBJ2-1	-	ASGLPPFGRLYNEQF
TRBV13	TRBJ2-5	once	ASSLIGQGQETQY
TRBV5-4	TRBJ1-2	-	ASTPPEGPDGYT
TRBV19	TRBJ2-3	-	ASTGGGAQSSTDTQY
TRBV4-1	TRBJ1-3	-	ASSQAGGAGNTIY
TRBV4-1	TRBJ1-1	-	ASSQVAGGVTEAF
TRBV10-3	TRBJ1-2	-	ATETPGGGYGYT
TRBV6-1	TRBJ1-1	-	ASSELGGAEAF
TRBV27	TRBJ1-3	once	ATSPSTGETGNTIY